This T cell receptor beta chain was obtained from a study of cytomegalovirus exposure and HLA in healthy donors. The study's findings and limits: Several of the most significant clusters appeared, in a later analysis, to be linked to common viral pathogens. Being productive about 87% or about 30% of the time was typical of most TCR beta V segments in an earlier analysis. The CMV antigen specificity of a few CMV-associated chains was confirmed through in vitro analysis.

Vbeta (60) and Jbeta (13) primers were used in the PCR. Generated by immunoSEQ multiplex PCR, the TCRdb table keeps only in-frame clones and is missing some. This table holds fewer than 100,000 clones, about three quarters found once. Germline V CDR1 and CDR2: KGHSH, LQKENI. Trimming took off 4 bases at V and 4 bases at J, with 13 bases between the two ends. This CDR3 has 14 amino acids. As to this clone: Its antigen remains unidentified.

The receptor's source is a female donor in good health and CMV-seronegative. The chain joins TRBV18 to TRBJ1-1; D might be TRBD1 (5 bases). The sample taken for sequencing was PBMCs. CDR3 sequence (DNA): TGTGCCAGCTCACACAGTGACAGTGCCACTGAAGCTTTCTTT. This translates into CASSHSDSATEAFF.